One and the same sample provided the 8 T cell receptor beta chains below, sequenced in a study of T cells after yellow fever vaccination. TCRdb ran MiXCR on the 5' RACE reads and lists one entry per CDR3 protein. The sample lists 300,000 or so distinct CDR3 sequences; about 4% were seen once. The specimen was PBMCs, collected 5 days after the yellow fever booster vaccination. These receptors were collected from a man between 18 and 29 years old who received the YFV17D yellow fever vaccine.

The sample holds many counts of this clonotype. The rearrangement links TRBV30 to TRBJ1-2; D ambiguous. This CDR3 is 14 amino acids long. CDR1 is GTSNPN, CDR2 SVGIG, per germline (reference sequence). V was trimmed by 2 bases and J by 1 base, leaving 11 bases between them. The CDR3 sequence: CAWSTRLINYGYTF. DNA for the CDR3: TGTGCCTGGAGTACGAGATTAATTAACTATGGCTACACCTTC.

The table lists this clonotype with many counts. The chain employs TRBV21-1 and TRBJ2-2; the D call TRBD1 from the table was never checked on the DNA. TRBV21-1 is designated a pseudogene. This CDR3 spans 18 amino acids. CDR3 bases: TGTGCCAGCAGCAAGAGTAAATGGACAGGGGGATTATACGGGGAGCTGTTTTTT. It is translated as CASSKSKWTGGLYGELFF.

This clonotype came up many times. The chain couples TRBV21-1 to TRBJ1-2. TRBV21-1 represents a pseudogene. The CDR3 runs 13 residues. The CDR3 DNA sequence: TGTGCCAGCAGCAAACGACTGAACTATGGCTACACCTTC. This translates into CASSKRLNYGYTF.

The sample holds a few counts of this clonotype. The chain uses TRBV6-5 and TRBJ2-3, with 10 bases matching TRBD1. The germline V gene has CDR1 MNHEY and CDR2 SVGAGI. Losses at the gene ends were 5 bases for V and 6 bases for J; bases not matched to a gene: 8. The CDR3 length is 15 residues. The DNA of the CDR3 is TGTGCCAGCAGTCAGGGGACAGGGGCTTTGGATACGCAGTATTTT. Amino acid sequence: CASSQGTGALDTQYF.

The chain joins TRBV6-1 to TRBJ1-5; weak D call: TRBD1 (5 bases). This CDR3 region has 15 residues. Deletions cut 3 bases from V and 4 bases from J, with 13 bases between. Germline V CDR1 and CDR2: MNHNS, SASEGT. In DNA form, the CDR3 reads TGTGCCAGCAGTGAGGGGTGGAGGGGTAATCAGCCCCAGCATTTT. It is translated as CASSEGWRGNQPQHF.

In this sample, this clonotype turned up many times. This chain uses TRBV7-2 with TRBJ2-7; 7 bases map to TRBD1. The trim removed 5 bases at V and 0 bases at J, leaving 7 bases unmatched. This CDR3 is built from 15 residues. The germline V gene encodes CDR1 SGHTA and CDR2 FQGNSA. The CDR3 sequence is CASSLFDRVSYEQYF. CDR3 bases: TGTGCCAGCAGCCTCTTCGACAGGGTCTCCTACGAGCAGTACTTC.

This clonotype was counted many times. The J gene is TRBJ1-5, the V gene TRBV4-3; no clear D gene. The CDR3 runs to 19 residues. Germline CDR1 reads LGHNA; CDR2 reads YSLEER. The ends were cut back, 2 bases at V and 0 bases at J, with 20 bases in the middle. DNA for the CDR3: TGCGCCAGCAGCCAACATCTCGGCACAACGGATTTTAGCAATCAGCCCCAGCATTTT. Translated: CASSQHLGTTDFSNQPQHF.

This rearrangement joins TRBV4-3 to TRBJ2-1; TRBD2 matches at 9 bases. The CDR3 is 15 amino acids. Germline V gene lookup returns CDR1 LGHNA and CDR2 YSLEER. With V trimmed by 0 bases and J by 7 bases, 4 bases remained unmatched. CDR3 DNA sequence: TGCGCCAGCAGCCAAGAATCAGGACTAGCGAATGAGCAGTTCTTC. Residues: CASSQESGLANEQFF.